These T cell receptor beta chains were read from a single sample in a study of T-cell reconstitution after alpha-beta-depleted transplantation in children. TCRdb redid the calling of the PCR reads with MiXCR, one entry per CDR3 protein. Of 500,000 to 650,000 distinct CDR3 sequences listed, 10% to 15% are singletons. The source was PBMCs, mostly from graft donor cells, collected 360 days after TCRalphabeta/CD19-depleted stem cell transplant. The receptor source for this set is a male patient younger than 18 who had a stem cell transplant for acute myeloid leukemia, so the T cells may come from the graft donor. Each CDR3 is given with its conserved first and last residue. Fields, in order: CDR3 protein, CDR3 DNA, clone size, D gene, J gene, V gene. A D gene is named only where the DNA matches it firmly. Part of the rows lack a size; the others show once, few, many or a class for expanded clones.

CDR3 protein: CATSSGQVYGYTF; CDR3 DNA: TGTGCCACCTCATCGGGGCAAGTCTATGGCTACACCTTC; clone size: NA; D gene: NA; J gene: TRBJ1-2; V gene: TRBV12-3/TRBV12-4
CDR3 protein: CASSRVRGTHEQYF; CDR3 DNA: TGTGCCAGCAGCCGAGTCCGCGGGACCCACGAGCAGTACTTC; clone size: NA; D gene: NA; J gene: TRBJ2-7; V gene: TRBV12-3/TRBV12-4
CDR3 protein: CASHLLAGGQETQYF; CDR3 DNA: TGTGCCAGCCACTTACTAGCGGGAGGACAAGAGACCCAGTACTTC; clone size: few; D gene: TRBD2; J gene: TRBJ2-5; V gene: TRBV6-5
CDR3 protein: CASSLGLSGNEQFF; CDR3 DNA: TGCGCCAGCAGCTTGGGCCTTAGCGGTAATGAGCAGTTCTTC; clone size: many; D gene: NA; J gene: TRBJ2-1; V gene: TRBV5-1
CDR3 protein: CASSHRNGVSSYNSPLHF; CDR3 DNA: TGTGCCAGCAGCCACAGAAATGGAGTGAGCTCCTATAATTCACCCCTCCACTTT; clone size: NA; D gene: NA; J gene: TRBJ1-6; V gene: TRBV14
CDR3 protein: CASSAHWDTQYF; CDR3 DNA: TGTGCCAGCAGTGCTCACTGGGATACGCAGTATTTT; clone size: NA; D gene: NA; J gene: TRBJ2-3; V gene: TRBV2
CDR3 protein: CSVTGQNEQFF; CDR3 DNA: TGCAGCGTCACGGGACAAAATGAGCAGTTCTTC; clone size: many; D gene: NA; J gene: TRBJ2-1; V gene: TRBV29-1
CDR3 protein: CEGLAGVDTQYF; CDR3 DNA: TGCGAAGGACTAGCGGGAGTAGATACGCAGTATTTT; clone size: NA; D gene: TRBD2; J gene: TRBJ2-3; V gene: TRBV20-1
CDR3 protein: CASSLSLNWRPRTDTQYF; CDR3 DNA: TGTGCCAGCAGTTTATCCCTCAATTGGCGACCGCGCACAGATACGCAGTATTTT; clone size: few; D gene: NA; J gene: TRBJ2-3; V gene: TRBV12-3/TRBV12-4
CDR3 protein: CSVETSELNNEQFF; CDR3 DNA: TGCAGCGTCGAGACTAGCGAGTTGAACAATGAGCAGTTCTTC; clone size: many; D gene: TRBD2; J gene: TRBJ2-1; V gene: TRBV29-1
CDR3 protein: CASSQGSGALGYGYTF; CDR3 DNA: TGTGCCAGCAGCCAAGGGTCAGGGGCCCTAGGCTATGGCTACACCTTC; clone size: NA; D gene: NA; J gene: TRBJ1-2; V gene: TRBV3-1
CDR3 protein: CASSQDWTTNEQFF; CDR3 DNA: TGTGCCAGCAGCCAAGATTGGACTACTAATGAGCAGTTCTTC; clone size: NA; D gene: NA; J gene: TRBJ2-1; V gene: TRBV14
CDR3 protein: CASSLLRQIQETQYF; CDR3 DNA: TGTGCCAGCAGCTTACTTCGACAGATACAAGAGACCCAGTACTTC; clone size: NA; D gene: NA; J gene: TRBJ2-5; V gene: TRBV7-8
CDR3 protein: CASSSEGQPQHF; CDR3 DNA: TGTGCCAGCAGTTCTGAGGGCCAGCCCCAGCATTTT; clone size: NA; D gene: NA; J gene: TRBJ1-5; V gene: TRBV28
CDR3 protein: CASSLARLAGVWTDTQYF; CDR3 DNA: TGCGCCAGCAGCTTGGCTCGGCTAGCGGGAGTATGGACAGATACGCAGTATTTT; clone size: NA; D gene: TRBD2; J gene: TRBJ2-3; V gene: TRBV5-1
CDR3 protein: CASSLPARQLPYEQYF; CDR3 DNA: TGTGCCAGCAGCTTGCCAGCTAGACAGCTTCCCTACGAGCAGTACTTC; clone size: NA; D gene: NA; J gene: TRBJ2-7; V gene: TRBV5-8
CDR3 protein: CSARDVADLASDTQYF; CDR3 DNA: TGCAGTGCTAGAGATGTGGCCGATCTAGCATCAGATACGCAGTATTTT; clone size: few; D gene: NA; J gene: TRBJ2-3; V gene: TRBV20-1
CDR3 protein: CASSYSDKRFF; CDR3 DNA: TGTGCCAGCAGTTACTCGGACAAACGGTTCTTC; clone size: few; D gene: NA; J gene: TRBJ2-1; V gene: TRBV6-2/TRBV6-3
CDR3 protein: CSVVRGLTNTEAFF; CDR3 DNA: TGCAGCGTGGTCAGGGGGCTGACGAACACTGAAGCTTTCTTT; clone size: NA; D gene: TRBD1; J gene: TRBJ1-1; V gene: TRBV29-1
CDR3 protein: CASSSVGGGTEAFF; CDR3 DNA: TGTGCCAGCAGTTCGGTGGGGGGAGGCACTGAAGCTTTCTTT; clone size: NA; D gene: NA; J gene: TRBJ1-1; V gene: TRBV27
CDR3 protein: CATSRDIGGAYYEQYF; CDR3 DNA: TGTGCCACCAGCAGAGATATCGGGGGCGCTTACTACGAGCAGTACTTC; clone size: NA; D gene: NA; J gene: TRBJ2-7; V gene: TRBV15
CDR3 protein: CASSLATSPNTGELFF; CDR3 DNA: TGTGCCAGCAGCTTGGCGACTAGTCCGAACACCGGGGAGCTGTTTTTT; clone size: few; D gene: NA; J gene: TRBJ2-2; V gene: TRBV7-9
CDR3 protein: CASSPVSQGKVQFF; CDR3 DNA: TGTGCCAGCAGCCCAGTGTCACAGGGAAAAGTGCAGTTCTTC; clone size: NA; D gene: NA; J gene: TRBJ2-1; V gene: TRBV6-5
CDR3 protein: CSARDDRGITEAFF; CDR3 DNA: TGCAGTGCTAGAGATGACAGGGGGATAACTGAAGCTTTCTTT; clone size: NA; D gene: TRBD1; J gene: TRBJ1-1; V gene: TRBV20-1
CDR3 protein: CSARDGASGRVTGELFF; CDR3 DNA: TGCAGTGCTAGAGATGGGGCTAGCGGGAGAGTCACCGGGGAGCTGTTTTTT; clone size: NA; D gene: TRBD2; J gene: TRBJ2-2; V gene: TRBV20-1
CDR3 protein: CASGPLVHSYNEQFF; CDR3 DNA: TGTGCCAGCGGCCCACTAGTACACTCCTACAATGAGCAGTTCTTC; clone size: many; D gene: NA; J gene: TRBJ2-1; V gene: TRBV6-2/TRBV6-3
CDR3 protein: CAWTPRTEAFF; CDR3 DNA: TGTGCCTGGACCCCACGAACTGAAGCTTTCTTT; clone size: few; D gene: NA; J gene: TRBJ1-1; V gene: TRBV30
CDR3 protein: CSARVLLAENTDTQYF; CDR3 DNA: TGCAGTGCTAGAGTCCTCCTAGCGGAGAACACAGATACGCAGTATTTT; clone size: many; D gene: TRBD2; J gene: TRBJ2-3; V gene: TRBV20-1
CDR3 protein: CASTPGARAIGEQFF; CDR3 DNA: TGTGCCAGCACCCCGGGGGCCCGGGCGATCGGCGAGCAGTTCTTC; clone size: NA; D gene: NA; J gene: TRBJ2-1; V gene: TRBV5-8
CDR3 protein: CASSLRDIEKKNIQYF; CDR3 DNA: TGTGCCAGCAGTTTGCGGGACATCGAAAAAAAAAACATTCAGTACTTC; clone size: few; D gene: NA; J gene: TRBJ2-4; V gene: TRBV12-3/TRBV12-4
CDR3 protein: CATSDRTGTTYNEQFF; CDR3 DNA: TGTGCCACCAGTGACCGGACCGGGACTACCTACAATGAGCAGTTCTTC; clone size: once; D gene: TRBD2; J gene: TRBJ2-1; V gene: TRBV24-1
CDR3 protein: CATSDGAVPDTEAFF; CDR3 DNA: TGTGCCACCAGTGATGGGGCCGTTCCAGATACTGAAGCTTTCTTT; clone size: few; D gene: NA; J gene: TRBJ1-1; V gene: TRBV24-1
CDR3 protein: CATSTGRRSYEQYF; CDR3 DNA: TGTGCCACCAGCACGGGGAGGCGCTCCTACGAGCAGTACTTC; clone size: few; D gene: NA; J gene: TRBJ2-7; V gene: TRBV15
CDR3 protein: CASSSRGLITTETQYF; CDR3 DNA: TGTGCCAGCAGTTCAAGAGGACTCATTACGACCGAGACCCAGTACTTC; clone size: many; D gene: NA; J gene: TRBJ2-5; V gene: TRBV3-1
CDR3 protein: CASSMDRDHQPQHF; CDR3 DNA: TGTGCCAGCAGCATGGACAGAGATCATCAGCCCCAGCATTTT; clone size: NA; D gene: NA; J gene: TRBJ1-5; V gene: TRBV6-2/TRBV6-3
CDR3 protein: CASSLLLASSDTQYF; CDR3 DNA: TGTGCCAGCAGCTTATTACTAGCTTCGTCAGATACGCAGTATTTT; clone size: many; D gene: NA; J gene: TRBJ2-3; V gene: TRBV11-2
CDR3 protein: CASRNTAAPWAQYF; CDR3 DNA: TGTGCCAGCAGAAACACAGCGGCGCCGTGGGCCCAGTACTTC; clone size: few; D gene: NA; J gene: TRBJ2-5; V gene: TRBV12-3/TRBV12-4
CDR3 protein: CASSLYSRGNTEAFF; CDR3 DNA: TGTGCCAGCAGTTTATATAGCAGGGGGAACACTGAAGCTTTCTTT; clone size: NA; D gene: NA; J gene: TRBJ1-1; V gene: TRBV28
CDR3 protein: CASSHSGFYNEQFF; CDR3 DNA: TGTGCCAGCAGTCATAGCGGCTTTTACAATGAGCAGTTCTTC; clone size: many; D gene: NA; J gene: TRBJ2-1; V gene: TRBV28
CDR3 protein: CASSLSTRLSQYF; CDR3 DNA: TGTGCCAGCAGTTTATCAACCCGGCTCTCCCAGTACTTC; clone size: NA; D gene: NA; J gene: TRBJ2-5; V gene: TRBV28
CDR3 protein: CASSLRQGIYNEQFF; CDR3 DNA: TGTGCCAGCAGCCTTCGACAGGGGATCTACAATGAGCAGTTCTTC; clone size: few; D gene: TRBD1; J gene: TRBJ2-1; V gene: TRBV14
CDR3 protein: CASSQDREREDTQYF; CDR3 DNA: TGTGCCAGCAGCCAAGACCGGGAGCGGGAAGATACGCAGTATTTT; clone size: many; D gene: TRBD2; J gene: TRBJ2-3; V gene: TRBV4-2
CDR3 protein: CSARVGGPLYYEQYF; CDR3 DNA: TGCAGTGCTAGAGTAGGCGGGCCACTCTACTACGAGCAGTACTTC; clone size: NA; D gene: NA; J gene: TRBJ2-7; V gene: TRBV20-1
CDR3 protein: CASSPPGWGVNTYQETQYF; CDR3 DNA: TGTGCCAGCAGCCCTCCGGGATGGGGGGTTAACACCTACCAAGAGACCCAGTACTTC; clone size: few; D gene: NA; J gene: TRBJ2-5; V gene: TRBV28
CDR3 protein: CATGRNTEAFF; CDR3 DNA: TGTGCCACCGGTCGGAACACTGAAGCTTTCTTT; clone size: few; D gene: NA; J gene: TRBJ1-1; V gene: TRBV15
CDR3 protein: CASSQLPHTGELFF; CDR3 DNA: TGCGCCAGCAGTCAGCTGCCCCACACCGGGGAGCTGTTTTTT; clone size: once; D gene: NA; J gene: TRBJ2-2; V gene: TRBV23-1
CDR3 protein: CASSRGVSGANVLTF; CDR3 DNA: TGTGCCAGCAGCCGGGGCGTCTCTGGGGCCAACGTCCTGACTTTC; clone size: NA; D gene: NA; J gene: TRBJ2-6; V gene: TRBV6-2/TRBV6-3
CDR3 protein: CASSQDFETRYEQYF; CDR3 DNA: TGTGCCAGCAGCCAAGACTTCGAGACTAGATACGAGCAGTACTTC; clone size: NA; D gene: NA; J gene: TRBJ2-7; V gene: TRBV14
CDR3 protein: CASGRETQYF; CDR3 DNA: TGTGCCAGCGGGAGAGAGACCCAGTACTTC; clone size: many; D gene: NA; J gene: TRBJ2-5; V gene: TRBV6-5
CDR3 protein: CASSELAGGLGEQFF; CDR3 DNA: TGTGCCAGCAGTGAACTAGCGGGAGGGCTGGGTGAGCAGTTCTTC; clone size: NA; D gene: TRBD2; J gene: TRBJ2-1; V gene: TRBV2
CDR3 protein: CASSLVTPDTQYF; CDR3 DNA: TGTGCCAGCAGCTTAGTGACACCAGATACGCAGTATTTT; clone size: few; D gene: NA; J gene: TRBJ2-3; V gene: TRBV7-9
CDR3 protein: CSAGAGLRTDTQYF; CDR3 DNA: TGCAGTGCTGGGGCCGGTCTTCGCACAGATACGCAGTATTTT; clone size: few; D gene: NA; J gene: TRBJ2-3; V gene: TRBV20-1
CDR3 protein: CASSLIAPNTEAFF; CDR3 DNA: TGTGCCAGCAGCTTAATCGCACCGAACACTGAAGCTTTCTTT; clone size: NA; D gene: NA; J gene: TRBJ1-1; V gene: TRBV7-9
CDR3 protein: CASSTWTSGHIPYEQYF; CDR3 DNA: TGTGCCAGCAGTACCTGGACTAGCGGGCATATTCCCTACGAGCAGTACTTC; clone size: NA; D gene: TRBD2; J gene: TRBJ2-7; V gene: TRBV12-3/TRBV12-4